This TCR beta chain was sequenced during a study of human T cells and chemical hapten exposure. Findings and caveats of the study: There was a positive correlation between PT1 expanded TCR counts and patch test score.

TCRdb redid the calling of the RACE reads with MiXCR, one entry per CDR3 protein. This sample carries some 87,000 distinct CDR3 sequences, about 9.3% of them seen once, and the ten largest clones take roughly 1.5%. Documented time point: patch test 1, 2 weeks after DPC sensitization. As to treatment: therapeutic diphenylcyclopropenone sensitization with weekly scalp DPC. Donors, patients with alopecia ranging from 18 to 70 years old and judged suitable for DPC, provided samples. The V and J ends lost 3 bases and 5 bases, in that order; junction bases with no gene match: 3. The CDR3 sequence is 13 residues long. The germline CDR1 and CDR2 sequences are SGHTA and FQGTGA. Points on this clonotype: What it binds is unknown.

The V gene is TRBV7-3, the J gene TRBJ2-5; 7 bases map to TRBD2. The material was whole blood, obtained in connection with sensitization to the hapten diphenylcyclopropenone (DPC). The clonotype comes from a woman between 45 and 60 years old with alopecia areata. Some clones in this sample may be carry-over from other donors' samples. CDR3 nucleotides: TGTGCCAGCAGCTTTGGCGGGAGCGAGACCCAGTACTTC. Translated, it gives CASSFGGSETQYF.